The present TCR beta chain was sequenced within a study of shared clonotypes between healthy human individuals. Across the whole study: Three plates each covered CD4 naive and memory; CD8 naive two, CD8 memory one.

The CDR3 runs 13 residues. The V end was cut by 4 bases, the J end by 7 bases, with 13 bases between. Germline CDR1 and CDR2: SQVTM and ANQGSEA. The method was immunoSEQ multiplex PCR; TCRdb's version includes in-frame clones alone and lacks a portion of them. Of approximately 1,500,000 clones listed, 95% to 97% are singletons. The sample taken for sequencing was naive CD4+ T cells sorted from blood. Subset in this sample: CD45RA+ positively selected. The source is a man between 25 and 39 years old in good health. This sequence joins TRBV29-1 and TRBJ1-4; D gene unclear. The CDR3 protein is CSVAGSQVEKLFF. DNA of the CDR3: TGCAGCGTTGCCGGAAGTCAGGTTGAAAAACTGTTTTTT.